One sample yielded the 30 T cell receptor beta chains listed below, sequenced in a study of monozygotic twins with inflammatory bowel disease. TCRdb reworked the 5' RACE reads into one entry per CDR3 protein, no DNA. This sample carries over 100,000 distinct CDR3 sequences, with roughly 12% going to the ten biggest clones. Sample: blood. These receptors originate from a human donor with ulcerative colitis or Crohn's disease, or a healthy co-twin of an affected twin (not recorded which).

The chain's CDR3 is CASSLPGANEQYF. The rearrangement joins TRBV12-3 or TRBV12-4 to TRBJ2-7; TCRdb selects TRBD1, and the lack of DNA leaves this call unchecked. The CDR3 has 13 residues.

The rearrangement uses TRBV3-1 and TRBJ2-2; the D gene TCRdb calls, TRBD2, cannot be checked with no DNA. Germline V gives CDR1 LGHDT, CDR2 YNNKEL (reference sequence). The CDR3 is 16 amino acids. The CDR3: CASSRLPGLAGGELFF.

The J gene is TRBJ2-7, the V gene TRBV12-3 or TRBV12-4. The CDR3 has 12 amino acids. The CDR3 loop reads CASRDGSYEQYF.

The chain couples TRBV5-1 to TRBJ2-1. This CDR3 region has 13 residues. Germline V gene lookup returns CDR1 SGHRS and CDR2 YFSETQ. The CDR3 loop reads CASSLGPNNEQFF.

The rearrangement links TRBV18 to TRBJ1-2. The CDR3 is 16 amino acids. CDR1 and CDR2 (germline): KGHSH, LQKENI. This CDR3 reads CASSPPSTESNYGYTF.

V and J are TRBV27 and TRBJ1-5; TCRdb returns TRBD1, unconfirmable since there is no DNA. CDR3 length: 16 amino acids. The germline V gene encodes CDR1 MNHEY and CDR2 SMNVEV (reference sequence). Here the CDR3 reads CASSLSRLNSNQPQHF.

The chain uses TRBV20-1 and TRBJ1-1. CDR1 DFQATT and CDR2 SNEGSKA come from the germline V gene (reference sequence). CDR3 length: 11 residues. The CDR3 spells CSARGNTEAFF.

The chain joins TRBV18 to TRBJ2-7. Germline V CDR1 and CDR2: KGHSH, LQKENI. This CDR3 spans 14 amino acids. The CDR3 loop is CASSPGISSYEQYF.

The CDR3 reads CASSLRETGLDTEAFF. The chain couples TRBV5-1 to TRBJ1-1; TCRdb's assignment of TRBD1 cannot be checked, as there is no DNA. Germline V gives CDR1 SGHRS, CDR2 YFSETQ. The CDR3 length is 16 residues.

Here the CDR3 reads CASSESPLERFYEQYF. This sequence joins TRBV10-2 and TRBJ2-7. The CDR3 spans 16 residues. Germline V lookup: CDR1 WSHSY, CDR2 SAAADI.

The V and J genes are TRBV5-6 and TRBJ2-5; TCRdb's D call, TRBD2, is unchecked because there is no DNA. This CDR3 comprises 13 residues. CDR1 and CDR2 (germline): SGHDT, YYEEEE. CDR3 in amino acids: CASSLGRPETQYF.

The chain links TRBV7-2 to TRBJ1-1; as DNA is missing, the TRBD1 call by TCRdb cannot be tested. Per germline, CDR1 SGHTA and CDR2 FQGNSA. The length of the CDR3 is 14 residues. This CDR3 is CASSDRVVNTEAFF.

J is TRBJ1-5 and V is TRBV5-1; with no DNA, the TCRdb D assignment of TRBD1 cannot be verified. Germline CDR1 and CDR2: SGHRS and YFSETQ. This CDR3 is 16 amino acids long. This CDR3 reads CASSPTGQGLNQPQHF.

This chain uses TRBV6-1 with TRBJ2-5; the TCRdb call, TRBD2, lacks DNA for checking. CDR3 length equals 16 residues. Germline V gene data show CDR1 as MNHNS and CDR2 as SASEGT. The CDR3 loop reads CASSPSPPPYQETQYF.

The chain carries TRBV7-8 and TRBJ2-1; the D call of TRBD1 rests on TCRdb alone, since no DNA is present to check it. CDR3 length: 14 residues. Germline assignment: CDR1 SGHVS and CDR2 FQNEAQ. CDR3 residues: CASSRAGQGSRQFF.

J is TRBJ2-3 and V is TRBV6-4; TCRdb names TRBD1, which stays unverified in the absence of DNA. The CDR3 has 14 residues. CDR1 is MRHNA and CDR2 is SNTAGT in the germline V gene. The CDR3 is CASSVGGATDTQYF.

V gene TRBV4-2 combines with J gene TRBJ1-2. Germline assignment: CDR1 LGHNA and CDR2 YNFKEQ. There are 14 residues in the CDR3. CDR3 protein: CASSQDITNYGYTF.

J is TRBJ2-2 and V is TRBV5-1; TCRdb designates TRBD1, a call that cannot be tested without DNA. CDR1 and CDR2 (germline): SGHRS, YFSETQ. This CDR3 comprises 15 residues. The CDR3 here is CASSLAPLNTGELFF.

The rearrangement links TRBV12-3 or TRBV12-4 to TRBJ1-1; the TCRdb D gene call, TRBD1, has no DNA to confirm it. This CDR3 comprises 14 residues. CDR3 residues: CASTLGGARTEAFF.

CDR3 protein: CASSPPGQRHRGTEAFF. V and J are TRBV28 and TRBJ1-1; TCRdb indicates TRBD1, and absent DNA this call remains unverified. CDR1 MDHEN and CDR2 SYDVKM come from the germline V gene. This CDR3 is built from 17 residues. Using reference TRBV28 and TRBJ1-1 for the parts outside the CDR3, the full variable domain is DVKVTQSSRYLVKRTGEKVFLECVQDMDHENMFWYRQDPGLGLRLIYFSYDVKMKEKGDIPEGYSVSREKKERFSLILESASTNQTSMYLCASSPPGQRHRGTEAFFGQGTRLTVV.

CDR3 in amino acids: CASSLDARLYEQYF. The V and J genes are TRBV5-1 and TRBJ2-7; the TCRdb D gene call, TRBD2, has no DNA to confirm it. CDR1 and CDR2 from the germline V gene are SGHRS and YFSETQ. This CDR3 contains 14 residues.

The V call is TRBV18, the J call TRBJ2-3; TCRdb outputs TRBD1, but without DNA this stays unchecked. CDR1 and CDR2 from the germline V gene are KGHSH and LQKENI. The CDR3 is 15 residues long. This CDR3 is CASSPPGQGSDTQYF.

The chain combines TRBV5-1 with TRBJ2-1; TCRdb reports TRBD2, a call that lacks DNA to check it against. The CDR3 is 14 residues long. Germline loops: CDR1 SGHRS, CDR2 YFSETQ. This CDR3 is CASSFYGWDNEQFF.

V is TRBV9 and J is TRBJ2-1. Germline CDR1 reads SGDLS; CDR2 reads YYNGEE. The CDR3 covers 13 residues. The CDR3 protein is CASSNGFYNEQFF.

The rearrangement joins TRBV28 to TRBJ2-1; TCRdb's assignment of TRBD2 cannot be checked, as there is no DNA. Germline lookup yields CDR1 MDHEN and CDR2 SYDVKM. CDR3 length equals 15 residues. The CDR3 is CASKRGSGDGDEQFF.

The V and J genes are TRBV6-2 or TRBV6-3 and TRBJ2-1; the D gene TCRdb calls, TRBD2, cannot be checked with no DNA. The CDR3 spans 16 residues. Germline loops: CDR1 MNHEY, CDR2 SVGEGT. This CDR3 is CASSSLLSGSWVEQFF.

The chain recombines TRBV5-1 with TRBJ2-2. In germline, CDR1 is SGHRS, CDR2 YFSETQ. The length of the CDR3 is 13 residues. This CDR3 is CASSLAPAGELFF.

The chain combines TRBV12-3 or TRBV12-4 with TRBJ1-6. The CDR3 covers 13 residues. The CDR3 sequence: CASSTHYNSPLHF.

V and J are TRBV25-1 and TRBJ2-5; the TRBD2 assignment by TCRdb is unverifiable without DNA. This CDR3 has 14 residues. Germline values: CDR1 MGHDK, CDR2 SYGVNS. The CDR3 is CASRISGGGETQYF.

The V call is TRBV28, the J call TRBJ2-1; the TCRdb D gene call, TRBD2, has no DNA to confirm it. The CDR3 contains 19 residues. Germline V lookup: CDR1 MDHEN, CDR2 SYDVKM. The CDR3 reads CASSLWLGASGHSYNEQFF. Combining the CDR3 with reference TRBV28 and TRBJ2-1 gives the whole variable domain DVKVTQSSRYLVKRTGEKVFLECVQDMDHENMFWYRQDPGLGLRLIYFSYDVKMKEKGDIPEGYSVSREKKERFSLILESASTNQTSMYLCASSLWLGASGHSYNEQFFGPGTRLTVL.